This TCR beta chain originates from a study of Ad26.COV2.S vaccination and SARS-CoV-2 variants. The CDR3 totals 14 residues. After removal of 1 base from V and 4 bases from J, the junction contained 2 bases not matched to a gene. Germline CDR1 SGHTS, CDR2 YDEGEE. Clones were sequenced by immunoSEQ multiplex PCR, and TCRdb holds only the in-frame ones, with some missing. The table includes 350,000 to 600,000 clones, roughly 87% detected once. The treatment denotes: about 20 received Ad26.COV2.S at low or high dose, single or two shots; roughly five received placebo; per-sample allocation not given. Material that was analyzed had been drawn on day 63 after the first vaccine or placebo injection.

Sequenced here: peripheral blood, sampled in a trial of Ad26.COV2.S vaccine versus placebo. V is TRBV5-8 and J is TRBJ2-1, with 7 nucleotides matching TRBD1. The receptor comes from a person aged 18-65 years who received the Ad26.COV2.S COVID-19 vaccine or a placebo. The CDR3: CASSLRDRYNEQFF. The CDR3 region has the DNA TGTGCCAGCAGCTTGAGGGACAGATACAATGAGCAGTTCTTC.